These 5 T cell receptor beta chains were all obtained from the same sample, sequenced in a study of T cells in Graves' hyperthyroidism and ophthalmopathy (dated by TCRdb to between 2017 and 2020). The library was produced with multiplex PCR. The instrument given in TCRdb is Illumina HiSeq 2000. The TCR beta CDR3 regions were amplified from RNA transcripts. For the first round of RT-PCR on the TCR CDR3, the HTBI primer set was used together with the Qiagen OneStep RT-PCR kit. TCRdb passed the public sequencing reads through fastp at Q25 and MiXCR, retaining productive beta sequences. Rows matching on CDR3 protein sequence are summarized as one entry with the most common DNA and genes. The sample records approximately 610,000 distinct CDR3 sequences, approximately 15% of which are singletons. Roughly 4.5% of the sample is held by the ten biggest clonotypes. Sequenced sample: blood. Source of these receptors: a woman between 40 and 50 years old with Graves' ophthalmopathy.

This clonotype was picked up many times. The rearrangement joins TRBV19 to TRBJ1-2; 7 bases align to TRBD1. The V gene's germline CDR1 is LNHDA and CDR2 SQIVND (reference sequence). The CDR3 covers 13 residues. V trimming: 3 bases; J trimming: 6 bases; junction bases outside the gene matches: 4. The CDR3 is CASSMTGSDGYTF. CDR3 in DNA: TGTGCCAGTAGTATGACAGGGTCCGATGGCTACACCTTC.

This clonotype was seen repeatedly, ten times or more. In DNA, the CDR3 is TGTGCCAGCAGTCTACTCCCGGGGAACACTGAAGCTTTCTTT. Translated, it gives CASSLLPGNTEAFF. This chain joins TRBV6-2 or TRBV6-3 and TRBJ1-1, with D unresolved. Per germline, CDR1 MNHEY and CDR2 SVGEGT. The length of the CDR3 is 14 residues. Trimming cost V 5 bases and J 1 base, with 11 bases left between them.

This chain links TRBV27 with TRBJ2-7; 9 positions agree with TRBD2. This CDR3 is 15 amino acids long. Germline CDR1 and CDR2: MNHEY and SMNVEV (reference sequence). J lost 4 bases, V lost 2 bases, and 6 bases had no gene match. The CDR3 region has the DNA TGTGCCAGCAGTTTAGCGGGAGGGCCTAGGTACGAGCAGTACTTC. Its protein is CASSLAGGPRYEQYF.

This clonotype was seen more than once but under ten times. The V call is TRBV11-3, the J call TRBJ2-5, with TRBD1 identical over 8 bases. Unmatched junction bases numbered 8, after V lost 5 bases and J lost 0 bases. CDR1 is SGHNT and CDR2 is YENEEA in the germline V gene. CDR3 length equals 16 residues. CDR3 coding DNA: TGTGCCAGCAGCCCTGGACAGGGAACCTACCAAGAGACCCAGTACTTC. Amino acid sequence: CASSPGQGTYQETQYF.

The chain joins TRBV20-1 to TRBJ2-7; the D is unclear. V was trimmed by 0 bases and J by 12 bases, leaving 15 bases between them. Germline CDR1 is DFQATT and CDR2 is SNEGSKA (reference sequence). This CDR3 has 12 residues. DNA of the CDR3: TGCAGTGCTAGAGATCCCGGCAGCCAAACGTACTTC. Its translation is CSARDPGSQTYF.